What follows are 32 T cell receptor beta chains derived from one specimen sequenced in a study of identical twins. From the 5' RACE reads, TCRdb called clonotypes with MiXCR, one entry per CDR3 protein. The sample records 300,000 to 350,000 distinct CDR3 sequences, 9% to 15% being singletons. The data also belong to a second study, concerning yellow fever vaccine responses in identical twins.

Sequenced sample: CD8+ T cells sorted from blood. These receptors all stem from a woman aged 18 to 35 in good health.

This clonotype has at least ten counts. The chain has TRBV3-1 and TRBJ2-5; D may be TRBD1 or TRBD2 (5 bases each). V lost 0 bases to trimming and J lost 5 bases, with 16 bases between them. In germline, CDR1 is LGHDT, CDR2 YNNKEL (reference sequence). CDR3 size: 16 residues. The CDR3 is CASSQEEGAVAETQYF. The CDR3, as DNA: TGTGCCAGCAGCCAAGAAGAAGGGGCGGTAGCGGAGACCCAGTACTTC.

CDR3 DNA: TGTGCCAGCAGCTTAGTGACTAGCGGGGAAGATGAGCAGTTCTTC. Translation: CASSLVTSGEDEQFF. The V and J genes are TRBV7-9 and TRBJ2-1; TRBD2 matches at 11 bases. The V and J ends lost 1 base and 8 bases, in that order; junction bases with no gene match: 4. Germline V CDR1 and CDR2: SEHNR, FQNEAQ (reference sequence). The CDR3 runs 15 residues.

J is TRBJ2-7 and V is TRBV2; possibly TRBD1 for D (6 bases). V gave up 8 bases and J gave up 1 base, with 12 bases separating them. CDR1 is SNHLY and CDR2 is FYNNEI in the germline V gene. This CDR3 is built from 13 residues. Here the CDR3 DNA reads TGTGCCAGCGGGCCAGGGGAATCCTACGAGCAGTACGTC. Amino acids: CASGPGESYEQYV.

This clonotype was counted ten times or more. V and J are TRBV13 and TRBJ2-1; D gene uncertain. Between the trimmed V and J ends, which lost 3 bases and 8 bases, there was a span of 5 bases. Germline CDR1 and CDR2: PRHDT and FYEKMQ (reference sequence). The CDR3 contains 11 residues. The CDR3 sequence: CASSFGHEQFF. CDR3 sequence (DNA): TGTGCCAGCAGCTTTGGCCATGAGCAGTTCTTC.

This clonotype has more than one count but fewer than ten. The V gene is TRBV5-1, the J gene TRBJ2-7, with 8 bases that match TRBD2. V was clipped by 4 bases and J by 4 bases; unmatched bases: 4. This CDR3 has 13 residues. Germline V gene data show CDR1 as SGHRS and CDR2 as YFSETQ. The CDR3 sequence: CASSAGLGYEQYV. The CDR3 bases are TGCGCCAGCAGCGCGGGACTAGGATACGAGCAGTACGTC.

This clonotype was seen a handful of times. The rearrangement joins TRBV10-2 to TRBJ1-1; D gene uncertain. CDR1 is WSHSY and CDR2 is SAAADI in the germline V gene. The CDR3 runs 13 residues. V was pared by 2 bases and J by 7 bases, with 11 bases between. CDR3 amino acids: CASSELRRDEAFF. In nucleotides, the CDR3 is TGCGCCAGCAGTGAGCTTCGACGAGATGAAGCTTTCTTT.

The chain employs TRBV12-3 or TRBV12-4 and TRBJ2-1; D not resolved. Trimming stripped 1 base from V and 6 bases from J, with 13 bases between. The CDR3 runs 15 residues. CDR3 in amino acids: CASSLVQVGANEQFF. The CDR3 bases are TGTGCCAGCAGTTTAGTTCAGGTTGGCGCCAATGAGCAGTTCTTC.

J is TRBJ2-7 and V is TRBV28, with 8 bases fitting TRBD2. The CDR3 extends over 12 amino acids. Looked up from germline, CDR1 is MDHEN and CDR2 is SYDVKM. The V gene end was trimmed by 7 bases and the J gene end by 6 bases; junction bases not matched to a gene: 5. The DNA of the CDR3 is TGTGCCAGCAAGTCTAGCGGGCCCGAGCAGTACTTC. This sequence encodes CASKSSGPEQYF.

This clonotype appeared many times. The chain employs TRBV4-1 and TRBJ2-3, with D possibly matching TRBD1 (5 bases). This CDR3 contains 16 residues. CDR1 is MGHRA, CDR2 YSYEKL, per germline. V lost 3 bases and J lost 2, with 15 bases in between. The CDR3 region is CASSQGPTIHTDTQYF. DNA of the CDR3: TGCGCCAGCAGCCAGGGGCCCACAATCCACACAGATACGCAGTATTTT.

In its sample, this clonotype was seen a few times. This rearrangement joins TRBV6-1 to TRBJ1-5, with D uncertain. The germline CDR1 and CDR2 sequences are MNHNS and SASEGT. This CDR3 comprises 13 residues. Trimming left V 6 bases short and J 5 bases short, with 11 bases between. This chain's CDR3 is CASSPRPYQPQHF. DNA of the CDR3: TGTGCCAGCAGCCCCAGACCTTATCAGCCCCAGCATTTT.

J is TRBJ2-7 and V is TRBV10-3; possible D gene TRBD2, 6 bases. Germline assignment: CDR1 ENHRY and CDR2 SYGVKD. The CDR3 sequence is 11 residues long. The germline V and J ends were trimmed by 10 bases and 0 bases, with 7 bases remaining between them. The chain's CDR3 is CATGDSYEQYV. CDR3 in DNA: TGTGCCACGGGGGACTCCTACGAGCAGTACGTC.

The gene calls are TRBV10-3 and TRBJ2-3; D not certain. Germline V CDR1 and CDR2: ENHRY, SYGVKD. Trimming left V 6 bases short and J 0 bases short, with 13 bases between. The CDR3 has 15 amino acids. This CDR3 is CAIREQGGSTDTQYF. The CDR3 nucleotides are TGTGCCATCAGAGAACAAGGCGGTAGCACAGATACGCAGTATTTT.

This clonotype was picked up a small number of times. The rearrangement joins TRBV11-2 to TRBJ2-7; 7 positions agree with TRBD2. Trimming at V came to 1 base and at J to 5 bases, leaving 8 bases not matched to a gene. This CDR3 has 15 residues. Germline V gene sequence: CDR1 SGHAT, CDR2 FQNNGV. This chain's CDR3 is CASSLGGRVEDEQYF. The CDR3 coding sequence is TGTGCCAGCAGCTTAGGAGGGAGGGTGGAAGACGAGCAGTACTTC.

The chain has TRBV27 and TRBJ2-5, with 14 bases matching TRBD2. This CDR3 has 18 residues. Germline V gene data show CDR1 as MNHEY and CDR2 as SMNVEV (reference sequence). The V gene end was trimmed by 5 bases and the J gene end by 5 bases; junction bases not matched to a gene: 13. The CDR3 DNA is TGTGCCAGCAGTACCCTGACTAGCGGGGGGGCCTTACGGGAGACCCAGTACTTC. Residues: CASSTLTSGGALRETQYF.

The chain joins TRBV18 to TRBJ1-1, with D maybe TRBD1 (6 bases). The length of the CDR3 is 16 residues. Germline V gene sequence: CDR1 KGHSH, CDR2 LQKENI. V was pared by 2 bases and J by 1 base, with 14 bases between. The CDR3 sequence is CASSPVLGGENTEAFF. In DNA form, the CDR3 reads TGTGCCAGCTCACCAGTGTTAGGGGGTGAGAACACTGAAGCTTTCTTT.

The chain carries TRBV27 and TRBJ1-2; possible D gene TRBD1, 5 bases. Trimming took 5 bases from V and 13 from J, leaving 20 bases between them. The CDR3 spans 13 residues. The germline gives CDR1 MNHEY, CDR2 SMNVEV (reference sequence). DNA of the CDR3: TGTGCCAGCAGTCCGGACCCAGGGCGCATGCTCACCTTC. It encodes CASSPDPGRMLTF.

This clonotype was observed a few times. This chain links TRBV5-6 with TRBJ1-1; D not resolved. The V gene's germline CDR1 is SGHDT and CDR2 YYEEEE. CDR3 length: 14 amino acids. Between the trimmed V and J ends, which lost 3 bases and 1 base, there was a span of 10 bases. The DNA for the CDR3 is TGTGCCAGCAGCTCCCCTGGGTGGAACACTGAAGCTTTCTTT. Translating it yields CASSSPGWNTEAFF. The full variable domain, rest sourced from reference TRBV5-6 and TRBJ1-1, is DAGVTQSPTHLIKTRGQQVTLRCSPKSGHDTVSWYQQALGQGPQFIFQYYEEEERQRGNFPDRFSGHQFPNYSSELNVNALLLGDSALYLCASSSPGWNTEAFFGQGTRLTVV.

This clonotype was seen a handful of times. The chain links TRBV29-1 to TRBJ2-2; tentative D call: TRBD1 (6 bases). Trimming took off 3 bases at V and 5 bases at J, with 13 bases between the two ends. The CDR3 extends over 14 amino acids. CDR1 and CDR2 from the germline V gene are SQVTM and ANQGSEA. CDR3 sequence reads: CSVDLGAGTGELFF. The CDR3 DNA is TGCAGCGTTGACCTGGGGGCCGGGACCGGGGAGCTGTTTTTT.

This clonotype is a singleton in its sample. The V gene is TRBV19, the J gene TRBJ2-2; D is unresolved. Germline CDR1 is LNHDA and CDR2 is SQIVND (reference sequence). The CDR3 sequence is 13 residues long. V lost 7 bases and J 5 bases, leaving 11 bases between the germline ends. CDR3 loop: CASTGRSTGELFF. The CDR3 DNA reads as TGTGCCAGTACTGGGCGGTCGACCGGGGAGCTGTTTTTT.

The chain is built from TRBV20-1 and TRBJ1-2; 7 bases line up with TRBD1. The CDR3 is 14 amino acids. The ends lost 4 bases at V and 2 bases at J; junction bases unmatched: 7. The V gene's germline CDR1 is DFQATT and CDR2 SNEGSKA (reference sequence). The CDR3 protein is CSATPGQANYGYTF. CDR3 coding DNA: TGCAGTGCTACGCCCGGACAGGCAAACTATGGCTACACCTTC.

This clonotype came up a few times. The V call is TRBV28, the J call TRBJ2-1; 13 bases align to TRBD2. With V trimmed by 2 bases and J by 1 base, 8 bases remained unmatched. CDR3 size: 19 residues. Germline V gene lookup returns CDR1 MDHEN and CDR2 SYDVKM. The CDR3 coding sequence is TGTGCCAGCAGTTTACCCTCCGGGACTAGCGGGAAATCCTACAATGAGCAGTTCTTC. It specifies CASSLPSGTSGKSYNEQFF.

The chain has TRBV7-2 and TRBJ2-1; 15 positions match TRBD2. V lost 6 bases to trimming and J lost 5 bases; unmatched junction nucleotides: 2. This CDR3 spans 15 amino acids. Per the germline V gene, CDR1 is SGHTA and CDR2 is FQGNSA. CDR3 coding DNA: TGTGCCAGCAGTCGGACTAGCGGGGGGGACAATGAGCAGTTCTTC. Translation: CASSRTSGGDNEQFF. Looking up the rest from reference TRBV7-2 and TRBJ2-1 gives the full variable domain: GAGVSQSPSNKVTEKGKDVELRCDPISGHTALYWYRQSLGQGLEFLIYFQGNSAPDKSGLPSDRFSAERTGGSVSTLTIQRTQQEDSAVYLCASSRTSGGDNEQFFGPGTRLTVL.

The chain recombines TRBV7-9 with TRBJ2-3; D remains unclear. V lost 4 bases to trimming and J lost 0 bases, with 11 bases between them. Per germline, CDR1 SEHNR and CDR2 FQNEAQ (reference sequence). The CDR3 has 15 residues. This chain's CDR3 is CASSSPNSSTDTQYF. CDR3 nucleotides: TGTGCCAGCAGCTCCCCCAACTCTAGCACAGATACGCAGTATTTT.

CDR3 protein: CASSWGLAGGNEQFF. The CDR3, as DNA: TGTGCCAGCAGCTGGGGACTAGCGGGGGGAAATGAGCAGTTCTTC. This rearrangement joins TRBV5-5 to TRBJ2-1, with 15 bases matching TRBD2. Germline assignment: CDR1 SGHKS and CDR2 YYEKEE (reference sequence). CDR3 length: 15 amino acids. V lost 3 bases to trimming and J lost 7 bases; unmatched junction nucleotides: 2.

This rearrangement joins TRBV18 to TRBJ1-1; D is undetermined. This CDR3 region has 15 residues. Trimming took off 2 bases at V and 4 bases at J, with 14 bases between the two ends. Germline V CDR1 and CDR2: KGHSH, LQKENI. The chain's CDR3 is CASSPKAGPATEAFF. CDR3 in DNA: TGTGCCAGCTCACCAAAGGCAGGCCCGGCCACTGAAGCTTTCTTT.

This clonotype was recorded a few times. CDR3 DNA: TGCGCCAGCAGCCAAGAGGTCGGGACGGACATTCAGTACTTC. It yields the protein CASSQEVGTDIQYF. The chain carries TRBV4-1 and TRBJ2-4; D tentatively reads TRBD1 or TRBD2 (5 bases each). Per germline, CDR1 MGHRA and CDR2 YSYEKL. The CDR3 covers 14 residues. The V end was cut by 0 bases, the J end by 8 bases, with 11 bases between.

This clonotype was seen just once. The chain employs TRBV6-1 and TRBJ2-1; unclear D gene. V lost 11 bases, J lost 5 bases, and 22 bases lay in between. From germline, CDR1 is MNHNS and CDR2 SASEGT. This CDR3 is built from 15 residues. CDR3 coding DNA: TGTGCCGGCGCCCTGACCCGGCATCCCAACAATGAGCAGTTCTTC. Its protein product is CAGALTRHPNNEQFF.

This clonotype was recorded a few times. The chain carries TRBV5-6 and TRBJ2-1; D is uncertain. The germline gives CDR1 SGHDT, CDR2 YYEEEE. This CDR3 comprises 15 residues. The V gene lost 0 bases and the J gene lost 7 bases, with 14 bases spanning the gap. This chain's CDR3 is CASSLEGNGVNEQFF. CDR3 in DNA: TGTGCCAGCAGCTTGGAAGGGAATGGGGTGAATGAGCAGTTCTTC.

This chain joins TRBV27 and TRBJ1-1; D remains unclear. This CDR3 spans 15 amino acids. The V end lost 2 bases, the J end lost 0 bases, and 10 bases lay between the germline ends. Germline V gene data show CDR1 as MNHEY and CDR2 as SMNVEV (reference sequence). CDR3 in amino acids: CASSLNGALNTEAFF. The CDR3 nucleotides are TGTGCCAGCAGTTTAAATGGAGCATTGAACACTGAAGCTTTCTTT.

V and J are TRBV5-6 and TRBJ2-3; D ambiguous. The CDR3 covers 14 residues. The germline V and J ends were trimmed by 5 bases and 4 bases, with 14 bases remaining between them. From germline, CDR1 is SGHDT and CDR2 YYEEEE. The CDR3 loop reads CASRFLSAADTQYF. CDR3 nucleotides: TGTGCCAGCAGATTCCTGTCGGCAGCAGATACGCAGTATTTT. The full variable domain, rest sourced from reference TRBV5-6 and TRBJ2-3, is DAGVTQSPTHLIKTRGQQVTLRCSPKSGHDTVSWYQQALGQGPQFIFQYYEEEERQRGNFPDRFSGHQFPNYSSELNVNALLLGDSALYLCASRFLSAADTQYFGPGTRLTVL.

There are a few counts of this clonotype. V is TRBV12-3 or TRBV12-4 and J is TRBJ2-2; the match to TRBD2 covers 10 bases. V lost 6 bases to trimming and J lost 2 bases; unmatched junction nucleotides: 9. The CDR3 spans 17 residues. CDR3 in DNA: TGTGCCAGCAGACAAACCTTAGCGGGGGGCAACACCGGGGAGCTGTTTTTT. It is translated as CASRQTLAGGNTGELFF.

This clonotype has a handful of counts. The rearrangement joins TRBV2 to TRBJ1-1; 7 bases fit TRBD1. V was pared by 3 bases and J by 6 bases, with 13 bases of the junction left unmatched. The V gene's germline CDR1 is SNHLY and CDR2 FYNNEI. The CDR3 has 16 amino acids. Here the CDR3 DNA reads TGTGCCAGCAGTGAGGTTCAAGGGGGCTTTGTCGCTGAAGCTTTCTTT. It specifies CASSEVQGGFVAEAFF.